The 3 T cell receptor beta chains listed next were all sequenced from one sample in a study of blood T cell repertoires in COVID-19. Here immunoSEQ multiplex PCR was the method, and the copy in TCRdb shows in-frame clones only, minus some. The sample shows about 80,000 clones, under 85% of them seen only once. Sequenced input: peripheral blood. These receptors were collected from a human donor in a cohort sampled during active COVID-19.

In this sample, this clone turned up a few times. The chain combines TRBV5-1 with TRBJ1-6; D remains ambiguous. CDR1 and CDR2 (germline): SGHRS, YFSETQ. The ends were cut back, 0 bases at V and 0 bases at J, with 4 bases in the middle. The CDR3 extends over 15 amino acids. The CDR3 loop reads CASSLDSSYNSPLHF. The CDR3 DNA sequence: TGCGCCAGCAGCTTGGACAGCTCCTATAATTCACCCCTCCACTTT.

This clone was recorded a few times. V is TRBV6-5 and J is TRBJ2-2; 11 bases are shared with TRBD2. With 6 bases clipped from V and 7 bases from J, the junction kept 7 bases outside the gene matches. CDR3 length: 15 amino acids. Germline V lookup: CDR1 MNHEY, CDR2 SVGAGI. The CDR3 DNA is TGTGCCAGCAGGCCCCTAGCGGGAGGAGGCGGGGAGCTGTTTTTT. Translating gives CASRPLAGGGGELFF.

The chain is built from TRBV7-8 and TRBJ2-3, with TRBD2 matching over 9 bases. V lost 2 bases, J lost 4 bases, and 7 bases stayed unmatched. The CDR3 extends over 16 amino acids. The germline gives CDR1 SGHVS, CDR2 FQNEAQ. CDR3 bases: TGTGCCAGCAGCTTAAGAGCGGGGGGAGACGCAGATACGCAGTATTTT. Its protein product is CASSLRAGGDADTQYF. The full variable domain, completed using reference TRBV7-8 and TRBJ2-3, is GAGVSQSPRYKVAKRGQDVALRCDPISGHVSLFWYQQALGQGPEFLTYFQNEAQLDKSGLPSDRFFAERPEGSVSTLKIQRTQQEDSAVYLCASSLRAGGDADTQYFGPGTRLTVL.